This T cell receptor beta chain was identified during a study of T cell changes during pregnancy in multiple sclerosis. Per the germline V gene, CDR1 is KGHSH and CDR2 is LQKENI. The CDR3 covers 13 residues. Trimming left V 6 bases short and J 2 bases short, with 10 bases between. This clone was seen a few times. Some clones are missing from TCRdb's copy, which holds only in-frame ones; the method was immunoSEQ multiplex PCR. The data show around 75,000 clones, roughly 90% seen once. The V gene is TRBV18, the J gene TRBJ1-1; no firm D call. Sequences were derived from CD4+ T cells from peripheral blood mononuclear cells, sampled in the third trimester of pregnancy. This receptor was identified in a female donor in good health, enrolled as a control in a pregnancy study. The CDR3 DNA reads TGTGCCAGCTCCCGAGGTGCCAACACTGAAGCTTTCTTT. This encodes CASSRGANTEAFF. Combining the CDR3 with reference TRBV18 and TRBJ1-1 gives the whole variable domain NAGVMQNPRHLVRRRGQEARLRCSPMKGHSHVYWYRQLPEEGLKFMVYLQKENIIDESGMPKERFSAEFPKEGPSILRIQQVVRGDSAAYFCASSRGANTEAFFGQGTRLTVV.